This TCR beta chain comes out of a study of cytomegalovirus exposure and HLA in healthy donors. Primers for the PCR totalled 60 Vbeta and 13 Jbeta. Assay used: immunoSEQ multiplex PCR; TCRdb lists only in-frame clones, some missing. The sample's table shows tens of thousands of clones. This CDR3 comprises 18 residues. J gave up 3 bases and V 8 bases, and 19 bases lay outside the gene matches. Germline CDR1 MGHDK, CDR2 SYGVNS. This TCR came from a man aged 45-65 years in good health and CMV-seronegative. The V gene is TRBV25-1, the J gene TRBJ2-7; 10 bases agree with TRBD1. Sequencing was done on a sample of PBMCs. The CDR3 loop reads CASPLSGTGVAVDYEQYF. The CDR3 DNA reads as TGTGCCAGCCCCCTCTCCGGGACAGGGGTTGCGGTAGACTACGAGCAGTACTTC.